This TCR beta chain was recovered during a study of response to subunit inactivated influenza vaccine (dated by TCRdb to 2017 to 2018). Turning to the overall study: To follow how T cells responded to a trivalent subunit inactivated influenza vaccine, the researchers relied on deep quantitative profiling of the T cell receptor repertoire.

In the case of this clonotype: Its target antigen remains unknown. Base qualities are not provided; no much larger clone lies one nucleotide away.

V was cut back by 4 bases and J by 7 bases, leaving a gap of 20 bases between them. The CDR3 contains 16 residues, cysteine and phenylalanine counted. The kept DNA is CDR3 alone, 48 bases in frame from the first base. CDR1 and CDR2 (SGHKS, YYEKEE) derive from the germline V gene (reference sequence). Libraries were prepared through RT-PCR. Sequencing was carried out with an Illumina HiSeq 2500. TCRdb itself trimmed the public reads at Q25 with fastp, ran MiXCR and retained productive beta chains. Rows merge per CDR3 protein into single entries with the most common DNA and genes. The sample has 500,000 to 550,000 distinct CDR3 sequences on record, around 21% of them singletons. In total, the top ten clones hold around 2.8% of the sample. Overall study results and their limits: It was suggested by the authors that each seasonal influenza vaccination may recruit only a limited number of new T cells.

The same specimen was also included in a second study, on T cells expressing NK-cell markers. According to the second study: 5'RACE template switching, by which a universal primer site and unique molecular identifiers were added, was used to make TCR beta cDNA libraries. TCR beta-chain repertoires were profiled in sorted CD3+CD56+NKG2C+, CD3+CD56+NKG2C- and CD3+CD56-NKG2C+ T-cell subsets from seven or eight donors. Seven of the eight sequenced donors were HCMV-seropositive and one was HCMV-seronegative. In several experiments an anti-gammadeltaTCR antibody was added to restrict sorting to alphabetaTCR-expressing T cells. In roughly 6 donors, the dominant CD3+CD56+NKG2C+ clonotypes were among the top 10 CD8+ clonotypes and accounted for about 1.0-8% of CD8+ T cells. Those dominant clonotypes were again the most abundant among CD3+CD56-NKG2C+ cells in a few donors, at about 25-60.1%. Whether the expanded NKG2C-expressing T cell clones were specific for HCMV antigens remained unclear. The study sequenced eight donors, all healthy volunteers chosen at random: three men and five women. HCMV serostatus was determined by detecting HCMV-specific IgG in serum with a commercial ELISA kit. Peripheral blood mononuclear cells were isolated from blood by Ficoll density gradient centrifugation. CD4+ and CD8+ T cells were isolated from PBMC by magnetic immunoseparation with Miltenyi isolation kits. cDNA synthesis was primed from the TCR beta constant segment, followed by two successive PCR amplification steps. Libraries were sequenced as 2 x 150 bp reads on Illumina HiSeq 2000/2500, MiSeq or NextSeq. MIGEC handled demultiplexing of the reads and grouping by UMI, while MiTCR was used to assemble and quantify clonotypes. To remove erroneous sequences, TCR cDNA sequences were retained only when supported by two or more reads. The tcR package was used for downstream repertoire analysis, with clonotypes matched between fractions based on CDR3 nucleotide sequence plus V segment. VDJmatch was used to annotate antigen specificity against VDJdb, with one amino acid substitution in CDR3 allowed.

The sequenced sample was CD4+ T cells sorted from PBMCs, obtained approximately 12 days after vaccination. The V and J genes are TRBV5-5 and TRBJ1-4; tentative D gene TRBD1, with 6 bases matching. The clonotype comes from a man aged 50 or older who received an inactivated influenza vaccine. Donor details come from another sample of the same person, matched by shared clones. In nucleotides, the sequence is TGTGCCAGCAGCCCCCAACAGGGTATACGGGGTGAAAAACTGTTTTTT. Protein translation: CASSPQQGIRGEKLFF.